The 17 T cell receptor beta chains below all came from one sample that was sequenced in a study of blood T cell repertoires in COVID-19. TCRdb's copy holds only in-frame clones and misses some; the assay was immunoSEQ multiplex PCR. The sample consists of tens of thousands of clones, around three quarters of them appearing once. Sequencing was carried out using peripheral blood. Every receptor here comes from a human donor in a cohort sampled during active COVID-19.

The chain combines TRBV9 with TRBJ1-1, with 8 nucleotides matching TRBD1. Losses at the gene ends were 3 bases for V and 2 bases for J; bases not matched to a gene: 6. From germline, CDR1 is SGDLS and CDR2 YYNGEE. The CDR3 runs to 15 residues. The chain's CDR3 is CASSGDRGPNTEAFF. DNA of the CDR3: TGTGCCAGCAGCGGCGACAGGGGACCCAACACTGAAGCTTTCTTT.

V gene TRBV5-1 combines with J gene TRBJ2-5; 9 positions agree with TRBD1. This CDR3 contains 15 residues. V dropped 0 bases and J dropped 4; count of bases not matched to a gene: 4. Looked up from germline, CDR1 is SGHRS and CDR2 is YFSETQ. The DNA for the CDR3 is TGCGCCAGCAGCTTGGAGGGGACAGGGCGAGAGACCCAGTACTTC. The encoded protein is CASSLEGTGRETQYF.

This chain uses TRBV28 with TRBJ1-2; 9 bases map to TRBD1. V gave up 8 bases and J gave up 5 bases; unmatched junction bases: 15. The V gene's germline CDR1 is MDHEN and CDR2 SYDVKM. CDR3 length equals 16 residues. CDR3 residues: CASASTGGLPSYGYTF. CDR3 nucleotides: TGTGCCAGCGCCTCTACAGGGGGCCTACCTTCTTATGGCTACACCTTC.

The gene calls are TRBV7-8 and TRBJ2-4; 8 positions match TRBD1. The CDR3 sequence is 16 residues long. V shed 5 bases, J shed 1 base, and the junction held 7 bases outside the gene matches. Germline values: CDR1 SGHVS, CDR2 FQNEAQ. The CDR3 loop is CASSGRTGMAKNIQYF. As DNA, the CDR3 is TGTGCCAGCAGCGGCCGGACAGGGATGGCCAAAAACATTCAGTACTTC.

This clone came up once. The rearrangement joins TRBV5-4 to TRBJ2-7; weak D call: TRBD1 (5 bases). Per germline, CDR1 SGHNT and CDR2 YYREEE (reference sequence). Trimming took off 0 bases at V and 2 bases at J, with 6 bases between the two ends. This CDR3 has 13 amino acids. CDR3 region: CASSLGGPYEQYF. CDR3 nucleotides: TGTGCCAGCAGCTTGGGGGGCCCCTACGAGCAGTACTTC.

This clone was seen a handful of times. V is TRBV5-6 and J is TRBJ1-3, with 7 bases that match TRBD1. This CDR3 is built from 17 residues. J gave up 1 base and V 6 bases, and 13 bases lay outside the gene matches. Germline-derived CDR1 and CDR2 are SGHDT and YYEEEE. The CDR3 reads CASNPDRPPRSGNTIYF. The CDR3 nucleotides are TGTGCCAGCAACCCGGACAGGCCTCCAAGATCTGGAAACACCATATATTTT.

This rearrangement joins TRBV10-1 to TRBJ2-2; D ambiguous. CDR3 length equals 13 residues. V shed 7 bases and J shed 6 bases, with 12 bases lying between them. In germline, CDR1 is WNHNN, CDR2 SYGVQD (reference sequence). CDR3 protein: CASIVRSPGELFF. CDR3 DNA sequence: TGCGCCAGCATTGTTAGATCGCCCGGGGAGCTGTTTTTT.

V gene TRBV29-1 combines with J gene TRBJ2-7; perhaps TRBD2 as D (6 bases). The CDR3 spans 15 residues. Per the germline V gene, CDR1 is SQVTM and CDR2 is ANQGSEA. Between the trimmed V and J ends, which lost 4 bases and 5 bases, there was a span of 21 bases. The CDR3 loop is CSVGLVTGVRNEQYF. CDR3 bases: TGCAGCGTTGGGCTTGTTACGGGGGTTCGGAACGAGCAGTACTTC.

The genes are TRBV14 and TRBJ2-3; D gene unclear. Germline values: CDR1 SGHDN, CDR2 FVKESK. Trimming cost V 5 bases and J 8 bases, with 11 bases left between them. The CDR3 is 12 amino acids. In DNA, the CDR3 is TGTGCCAGCAGCTTTCAATCCGGTACGCAGTATTTT. This codes for CASSFQSGTQYF.

This clone appeared a single time. The chain combines TRBV19 with TRBJ1-5; D is perhaps TRBD1 (5 bases). CDR3 length: 13 amino acids. The ends were cut back, 6 bases at V and 1 base at J, with 7 bases in the middle. Germline values: CDR1 LNHDA, CDR2 SQIVND (reference sequence). The CDR3 sequence: CASSDSSNQPQHF. The CDR3 DNA follows: TGTGCCAGTAGCGACAGCAGCAATCAGCCCCAGCATTTT.

The genes are TRBV27 and TRBJ2-7; D perhaps matches TRBD1 (6 bases). The V end was cut by 5 bases, the J end by 6 bases, with 14 bases between. The CDR3 is 13 amino acids. Germline CDR1 reads MNHEY; CDR2 reads SMNVEV (reference sequence). In DNA form, the CDR3 reads TGTGCCAGCAGTCCACCCACAGGGAGCGAGCAGTACTTC. Its protein product is CASSPPTGSEQYF.

The rearrangement uses TRBV5-1 and TRBJ2-6, with 8 bases fitting TRBD1. The CDR3 is 18 amino acids. Germline CDR1 is SGHRS and CDR2 is YFSETQ. The J segment lost 1 base and the V segment lost 2 bases, leaving 8 bases of the junction unmatched. CDR3 region: CASSLGQGAVSGANVLTF. As DNA, the CDR3 is TGCGCCAGCAGCTTAGGCCAGGGGGCGGTTTCTGGGGCCAACGTCCTGACTTTC.

The chain is built from TRBV7-2 and TRBJ2-2; TRBD2 matches 8 bases. The germline CDR1 and CDR2 sequences are SGHTA and FQGNSA. The CDR3 has 16 residues. V was clipped by 6 bases and J by 6 bases; unmatched bases: 12. Written as DNA, the CDR3 is TGTGCCAGCAGTCGCCGGGCGGGGGGAGGTCCCGGGGAGCTGTTTTTT. Its translation is CASSRRAGGGPGELFF. Using reference TRBV7-2 and TRBJ2-2 for the parts outside the CDR3, the full variable domain is GAGVSQSPSNKVTEKGKDVELRCDPISGHTALYWYRQSLGQGLEFLIYFQGNSAPDKSGLPSDRFSAERTGGSVSTLTIQRTQQEDSAVYLCASSRRAGGGPGELFFGEGSRLTVL.

The chain has TRBV28 and TRBJ2-5; D unclear. Germline-derived CDR1 and CDR2 are MDHEN and SYDVKM. The ends were cut back, 4 bases at V and 2 bases at J, with 17 bases in the middle. This CDR3 spans 16 amino acids. CDR3 amino acids: CASSSHRQEPQETQYF. The DNA of the CDR3 is TGTGCCAGCAGTTCCCACCGCCAGGAACCGCAAGAGACCCAGTACTTC.

V gene TRBV11-3 combines with J gene TRBJ1-1; 7 bases are a match to TRBD1. Trimming removed 4 bases from V and 5 bases from J; junction bases left unmatched: 7. Germline V CDR1 and CDR2: SGHNT, YENEEA. The CDR3 runs to 14 residues. CDR3 sequence: CASSSGTARTEAFF. The CDR3 nucleotides read TGTGCCAGCAGCTCAGGGACAGCGAGAACTGAAGCTTTCTTT.

This clone was seen many times. Within the sample, other DNA sequences also encode this same CDR3. The genes are TRBV11-2 and TRBJ2-7; the match to TRBD2 covers 9 bases. Germline CDR1 is SGHAT and CDR2 is FQNNGV. The ends lost 1 base at V and 0 bases at J; junction bases unmatched: 4. This CDR3 has 16 residues. DNA of the CDR3: TGTGCCAGCAGCTTAGGGGATAGCGGGAGCTCCTACGAGCAGTACTTC. Its protein product is CASSLGDSGSSYEQYF.

The V call is TRBV18, the J call TRBJ2-2; D remains unclear. Germline CDR1 KGHSH, CDR2 LQKENI. Trimming left V 2 bases short and J 1 base short, with 8 bases between. The CDR3 contains 15 residues. This CDR3 is CASSPAGGNTGELFF. As DNA, the CDR3 is TGTGCCAGCTCACCAGCAGGTGGGAACACCGGGGAGCTGTTTTTT.